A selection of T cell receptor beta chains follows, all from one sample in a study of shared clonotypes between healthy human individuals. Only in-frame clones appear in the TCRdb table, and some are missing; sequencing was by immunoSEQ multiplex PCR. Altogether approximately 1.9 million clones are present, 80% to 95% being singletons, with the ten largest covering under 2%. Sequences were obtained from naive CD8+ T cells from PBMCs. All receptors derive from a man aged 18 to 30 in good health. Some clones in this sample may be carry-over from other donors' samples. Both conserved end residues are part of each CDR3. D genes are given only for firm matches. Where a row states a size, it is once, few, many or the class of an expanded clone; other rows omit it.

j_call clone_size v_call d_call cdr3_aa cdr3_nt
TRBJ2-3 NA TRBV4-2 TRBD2 CASSQDLLAGGPQNTQYF TGTGCCAGCAGCCAAGATCTGCTAGCGGGAGGGCCACAGAATACGCAGTATTTT
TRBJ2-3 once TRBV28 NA CASSGEGLYETDTQYF TGTGCCAGCAGTGGAGAGGGCCTTTACGAAACAGATACGCAGTATTTT
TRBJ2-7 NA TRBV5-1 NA CASSLTRDPVYEQYF TGCGCCAGCAGCTTAACCCGGGACCCTGTCTACGAGCAGTACTTC
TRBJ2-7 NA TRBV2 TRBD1 CASSETPTGTAFRGYF TGTGCCAGCAGTGAAACCCCGACCGGGACAGCCTTTAGGGGGTACTTC
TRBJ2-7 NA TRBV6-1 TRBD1 CASSEGQGPSYEQYF TGTGCCAGCAGTGAAGGACAGGGGCCCTCCTACGAGCAGTACTTC
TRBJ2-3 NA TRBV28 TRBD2 CASSLRASGTDTQYF TGTGCCAGCAGTTTGAGGGCTAGCGGGACAGATACGCAGTATTTT
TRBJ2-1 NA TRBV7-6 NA CASSARGSDYNEQFF TGTGCCAGCAGCGCTAGGGGCAGTGACTACAATGAGCAGTTCTTC
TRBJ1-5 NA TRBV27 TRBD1 CASSPLAQGQGYQPQHF TGTGCCAGCAGCCCCCTTGCTCAGGGACAGGGGTATCAGCCCCAGCATTTT
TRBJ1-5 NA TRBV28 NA CASTELVSNQPQHF TGTGCCAGCACCGAGCTTGTTAGCAATCAGCCCCAGCATTTT
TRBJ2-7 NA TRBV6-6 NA CASSDLGPNEQYF TGTGCCAGCAGTGACCTTGGCCCCAACGAGCAGTACTTC
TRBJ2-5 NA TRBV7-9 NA CASSPRTLQETQYF TGTGCCAGCAGCCCCCGCACCCTCCAAGAGACCCAGTACTTC
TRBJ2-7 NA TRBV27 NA CASSLSHSRNTYEQYF TGTGCCAGCAGTTTATCGCATTCCAGAAACACTTACGAGCAGTACTTC
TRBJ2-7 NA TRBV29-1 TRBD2 CSVETSGVSYEQYF TGCAGCGTTGAGACTAGCGGGGTCTCCTACGAGCAGTACTTC
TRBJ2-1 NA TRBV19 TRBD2 CASSTLAGGFNEQFF TGTGCCAGTAGTACACTAGCGGGAGGGTTCAATGAGCAGTTCTTC
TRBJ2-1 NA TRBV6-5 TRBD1 CASSYGDRVVDEQFF TGTGCCAGCAGTTACGGGGACAGGGTTGTTGATGAGCAGTTCTTC
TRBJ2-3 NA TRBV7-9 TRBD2 CASRVAGSPADTQYF TGTGCCAGCAGAGTAGCGGGATCCCCCGCGGATACGCAGTATTTT
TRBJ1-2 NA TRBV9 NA CASSGTGTGGGYTF TGTGCCAGCAGCGGAACCGGAACAGGAGGGGGCTACACCTTC
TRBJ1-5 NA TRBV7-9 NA CASSLGHRDGNQPQHF TGTGCCAGCAGCTTAGGTCACCGGGACGGTAATCAGCCCCAGCATTTT
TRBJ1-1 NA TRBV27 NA CASIVGVQAFF TGTGCCAGCATCGTGGGGGTTCAAGCTTTCTTT
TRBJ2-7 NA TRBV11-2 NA CASSLGRDAYEQYF TGTGCCAGCAGCTTAGGGCGGGATGCCTACGAGCAGTACTTC
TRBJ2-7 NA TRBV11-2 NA CASSLGDYYSYEQYF TGTGCCAGCAGCTTAGGGGATTACTATTCCTACGAGCAGTACTTC
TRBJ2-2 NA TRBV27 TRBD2 CASSLGRGTGELFF TGTGCCAGCAGTTTGGGGAGGGGAACCGGGGAGCTGTTTTTT
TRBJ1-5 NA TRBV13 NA CASSSGRRNQPQHF TGTGCCAGCAGCTCGGGCCGGAGGAATCAGCCCCAGCATTTT
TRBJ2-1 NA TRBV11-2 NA CASSHTGTKGTSSYNEQFF TGTGCCAGCAGCCATACCGGGACCAAGGGGACGAGCTCCTACAATGAGCAGTTCTTC
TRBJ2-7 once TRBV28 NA CASSTPGGPGYYEQYF TGTGCCAGCAGTACTCCCGGGGGCCCAGGTTACTACGAGCAGTACTTC
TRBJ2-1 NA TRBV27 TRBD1 CASRNLDRGYNEQFF TGTGCCAGCAGAAATCTGGACAGGGGGTACAATGAGCAGTTCTTC
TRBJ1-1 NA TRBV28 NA CASSLEREDTEAFF TGTGCCAGCAGTTTGGAAAGGGAGGACACTGAAGCTTTCTTT
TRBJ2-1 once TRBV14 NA CASSQIQELDEQFF TGTGCCAGCAGCCAAATTCAGGAGTTGGATGAGCAGTTCTTC
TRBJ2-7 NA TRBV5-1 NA CASSPQGPYEQYF TGCGCCAGCAGCCCACAGGGACCCTACGAGCAGTACTTC
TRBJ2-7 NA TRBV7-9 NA CASSPLTGEVNEQYF TGTGCCAGCAGCCCCCTGACGGGGGAAGTGAACGAGCAGTACTTC
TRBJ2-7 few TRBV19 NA CATSLGSLREQYF TGTGCCACCTCACTGGGTTCCCTGCGTGAGCAGTACTTC